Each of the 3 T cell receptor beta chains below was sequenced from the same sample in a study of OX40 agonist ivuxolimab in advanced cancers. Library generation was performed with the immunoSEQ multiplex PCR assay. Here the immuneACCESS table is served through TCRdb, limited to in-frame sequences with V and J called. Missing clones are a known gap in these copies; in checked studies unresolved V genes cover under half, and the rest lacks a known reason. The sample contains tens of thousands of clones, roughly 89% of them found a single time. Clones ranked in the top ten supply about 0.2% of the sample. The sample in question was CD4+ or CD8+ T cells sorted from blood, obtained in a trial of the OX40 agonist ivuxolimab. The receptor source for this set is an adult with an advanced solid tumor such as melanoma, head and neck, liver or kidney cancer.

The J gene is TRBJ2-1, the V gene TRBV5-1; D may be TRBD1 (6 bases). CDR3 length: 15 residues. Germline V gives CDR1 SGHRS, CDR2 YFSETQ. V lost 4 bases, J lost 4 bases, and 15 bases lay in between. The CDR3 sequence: CASSPPRDTYNEQFF. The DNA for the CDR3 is TGCGCCAGCAGCCCGCCCCGGGACACTTACAATGAGCAGTTCTTC. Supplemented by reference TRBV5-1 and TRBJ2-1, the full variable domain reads KAGVTQTPRYLIKTRGQQVTLSCSPISGHRSVSWYQQTPGQGLQFLFEYFSETQRNKGNFPGRFSGRQFSNSRSEMNVSTLELGDSALYLCASSPPRDTYNEQFFGPGTRLTVL.

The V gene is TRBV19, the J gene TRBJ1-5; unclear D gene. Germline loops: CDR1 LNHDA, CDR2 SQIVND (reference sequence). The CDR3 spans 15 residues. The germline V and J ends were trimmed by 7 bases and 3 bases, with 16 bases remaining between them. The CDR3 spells CASNPGGLHNQPQHF. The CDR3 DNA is TGTGCCAGTAACCCCGGAGGGCTGCACAATCAGCCCCAGCATTTT. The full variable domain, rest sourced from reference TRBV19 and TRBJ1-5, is DGGITQSPKYLFRKEGQNVTLSCEQNLNHDAMYWYRQDPGQGLRLIYYSQIVNDFQKGDIAEGYSVSREKKESFPLTVTSAQKNPTAFYLCASNPGGLHNQPQHFGDGTRLSIL.

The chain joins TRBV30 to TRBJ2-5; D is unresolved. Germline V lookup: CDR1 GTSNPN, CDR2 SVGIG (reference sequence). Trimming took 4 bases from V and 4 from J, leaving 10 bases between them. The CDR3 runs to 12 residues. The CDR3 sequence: CAWTPRAETQYF. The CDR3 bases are TGTGCCTGGACCCCCCGCGCAGAGACCCAGTACTTC.